Shown below are 3 T cell receptor beta chains from a single sample sequenced in a study of esophageal squamous cell carcinoma under preoperative chemotherapy. Time point denoted: before preoperative PTX-NDP chemotherapy. Each CDR3 protein gets one entry after TCRdb re-called the PCR reads with MiXCR. The sample consists of around 12,000 distinct CDR3 sequences, around 50% of them appearing once. Collection of the sample occurred from a patient given preoperative chemotherapy. Receptor source: a human donor with esophageal squamous cell carcinoma. The donor label of this sample is uncertain.

The chain joins TRBV6-2 or TRBV6-3 to TRBJ2-1; D gene unclear. Germline V gives CDR1 MNHEY, CDR2 SVGEGT. Trimming removed 6 bases at V and 7 bases at J, with 10 bases between. The CDR3 extends over 12 amino acids. The CDR3 DNA follows: TGTGCCAGCAGGCCGGACCGGAATGAGCAGTTCTTC. Its protein product is CASRPDRNEQFF.

By share of the sample, this clonotype is medium-sized. The chain uses TRBV11-3 and TRBJ2-3; 9 nucleotides match TRBD1. Germline CDR1 and CDR2: SGHNT and YENEEA. The CDR3 consists of 15 residues. V shed 6 bases and J 4 bases; nucleotides not matched to a gene: 8. The CDR3 DNA follows: TGTGCCAGCAGTTCGGGGACAGGGTTTGCAGATACGCAGTATTTT. Protein product: CASSSGTGFADTQYF.

This clonotype is termed medium-sized (0.01 to 0.1%). The V and J genes are TRBV6-1 and TRBJ2-2, with 11 positions matching TRBD2. Trimming cost V 6 bases and J 1 base; bases outside gene matches: 4. This CDR3 region has 16 residues. Germline CDR1 reads MNHNS; CDR2 reads SASEGT. The DNA of the CDR3 is TGTGCCAGCAGGGAAACTAGCGGGGGGAACACCGGGGAGCTGTTTTTT. Its protein is CASRETSGGNTGELFF.